This is a list of T cell receptor beta chains from one sample in a study of T cells after yellow fever vaccination. TCRdb fed the 5' RACE reads into MiXCR, producing one record per CDR3 protein. The data hold around 250,000 distinct CDR3 sequences, with about 5.2% observed a single time. The sequences come from CD4+ T cells sorted from PBMCs, collected on the day of the yellow fever booster vaccination. All receptors derive from a man between 18 and 29 years old who received the YFV17D yellow fever vaccine. The CDR3 runs from the conserved cysteine through the conserved F or W. The D gene is left open where the match is weak. Size tells how often a clone was seen (once, few, many) or the class of an expanded clone, and some rows leave it out.

d_gene: TRBD1; abundance: few; v_gene: TRBV10-3; j_gene: TRBJ2-5; CDR3nt: TGTGCCATCAGTGAGGAGGGGACAGTCGGTATTCAGACCCAGTACTTC; CDR3aa: CAISEEGTVGIQTQYF
d_gene: TRBD1; abundance: few; v_gene: TRBV5-8; j_gene: TRBJ2-5; CDR3nt: TGTGCCAGCAGCTTGACAGGGGTTTTAGTAGAGACCCAGTACTTC; CDR3aa: CASSLTGVLVETQYF
d_gene: TRBD1; abundance: -; v_gene: TRBV20-1; j_gene: TRBJ1-2; CDR3nt: TGCAGTGCTAAGGACAGGGCTAACTATGGCTACACCTTC; CDR3aa: CSAKDRANYGYTF
d_gene: TRBD1; abundance: few; v_gene: TRBV5-4; j_gene: TRBJ2-6; CDR3nt: TGTGCCAGCAGCTTGGGACAGGGGGGGGTCTCTGGGGCCAACGTCCTGACTTTC; CDR3aa: CASSLGQGGVSGANVLTF
d_gene: -; abundance: few; v_gene: TRBV7-2; j_gene: TRBJ2-3; CDR3nt: TGTGCCAGCAGCGAGGGAAACACAGATACGCAGTATTTT; CDR3aa: CASSEGNTDTQYF
d_gene: -; abundance: few; v_gene: TRBV29-1; j_gene: TRBJ2-3; CDR3nt: TGCAGCGTCGACAGACAAACGGATACGCAGTATTTT; CDR3aa: CSVDRQTDTQYF
d_gene: TRBD2; abundance: few; v_gene: TRBV29-1; j_gene: TRBJ2-1; CDR3nt: TGCAGCGAGGGACTAGCGGGGGCCCACAATGAGCAGTTCTTC; CDR3aa: CSEGLAGAHNEQFF
d_gene: -; abundance: few; v_gene: TRBV18; j_gene: TRBJ1-6; CDR3nt: TGTGCCAGCTCACCAAGGGGGGGCGAAAATTCACCCCTCCACTTT; CDR3aa: CASSPRGGENSPLHF
d_gene: -; abundance: -; v_gene: TRBV7-2; j_gene: TRBJ1-3; CDR3nt: TGTGCCAGCAGCTTTGACAGATTCTCTGGAAACACCATATATTTT; CDR3aa: CASSFDRFSGNTIYF
d_gene: TRBD1; abundance: -; v_gene: TRBV7-2; j_gene: TRBJ1-1; CDR3nt: TGTGCCAGCAGCTCAGGGGGCGGCGCTGAAGCTTTCTTT; CDR3aa: CASSSGGGAEAFF
d_gene: TRBD1; abundance: few; v_gene: TRBV7-2; j_gene: TRBJ1-2; CDR3nt: TGTGCCAGCAGCTTTGACAGGGGGCCTAACTATGGCTACACCTTC; CDR3aa: CASSFDRGPNYGYTF
d_gene: TRBD2; abundance: -; v_gene: TRBV6-5; j_gene: TRBJ2-1; CDR3nt: TGTGCCAGCAGTTATGGGACTAGCGGGGGCTATGAGCAGTTCTTC; CDR3aa: CASSYGTSGGYEQFF
d_gene: -; abundance: -; v_gene: TRBV7-9; j_gene: TRBJ2-7; CDR3nt: TGTGCCAGCAGCACAGATACCTACGAGCAGTACTTC; CDR3aa: CASSTDTYEQYF
d_gene: TRBD1; abundance: -; v_gene: TRBV28; j_gene: TRBJ2-3; CDR3nt: TGTGCCAGCAAGGGGTTCAGGGGGTCCACAGATACGCAGTATTTT; CDR3aa: CASKGFRGSTDTQYF
d_gene: -; abundance: -; v_gene: TRBV20-1; j_gene: TRBJ1-5; CDR3nt: TGCAGTGCTAGTTCGGACACCTATCAGCCCCAGCATTTT; CDR3aa: CSASSDTYQPQHF
d_gene: -; abundance: many; v_gene: TRBV20-1; j_gene: TRBJ2-4; CDR3nt: TGCAGGCCCCTAGGGGCCAAAAACATTCAGTACTTC; CDR3aa: CRPLGAKNIQYF
d_gene: -; abundance: many; v_gene: TRBV4-2; j_gene: TRBJ2-1; CDR3nt: TGTGCCAGCAGCCAAGAGGGTCAGGCTTTATCCTACAATGAGCAGTTCTTC; CDR3aa: CASSQEGQALSYNEQFF
d_gene: -; abundance: -; v_gene: TRBV18; j_gene: TRBJ2-7; CDR3nt: TGTGTCAGCTCACCGCCGGGACCTCCGGGCTACGAGCAGTACTTC; CDR3aa: CVSSPPGPPGYEQYF
d_gene: -; abundance: few; v_gene: TRBV7-6; j_gene: TRBJ2-5; CDR3nt: TGTGCCAGCAGCTGGACGCATCAAGAGACCCAGTACTTC; CDR3aa: CASSWTHQETQYF
d_gene: -; abundance: -; v_gene: TRBV3-1; j_gene: TRBJ2-5; CDR3nt: TGTGCCAGCAGCCAAGAGCCTCTGGAGACCCAGTACTTC; CDR3aa: CASSQEPLETQYF
d_gene: -; abundance: many; v_gene: TRBV5-1; j_gene: TRBJ1-2; CDR3nt: TGCGCCAGCAGCTTGGACCCCGGGACGAACTATGGCTACACCTTC; CDR3aa: CASSLDPGTNYGYTF
d_gene: -; abundance: -; v_gene: TRBV5-1; j_gene: TRBJ2-1; CDR3nt: TGCGCCAGCGGGTTAATCTCCTACAATGAGCAGTTCTTC; CDR3aa: CASGLISYNEQFF
d_gene: -; abundance: -; v_gene: TRBV6-5; j_gene: TRBJ1-2; CDR3nt: TGTGCCAGCAGACCACAGGGCGGTTACTATGGCTACACCTTC; CDR3aa: CASRPQGGYYGYTF
d_gene: TRBD1; abundance: many; v_gene: TRBV7-9; j_gene: TRBJ1-1; CDR3nt: TGTGCCAGCAGGCCTCCCTTAAGGACAGGGCCCAACACTGAAGCTTTCTTT; CDR3aa: CASRPPLRTGPNTEAFF